What follows is one TCR beta chain and its context. Its matching antigen is unknown. One junction end does not reproduce the germline sequence, and a read error may be involved. The data derive from a study of CD8+CD57+ T cells in acquired aplastic anemia. As for the study in general: The average read count for CD4+ cells in healthy donors was around 11 million.

Genomic DNA served as template for TCR beta VDJ and CDR3 profiling. TCRdb re-called the reads through MiXCR, storing one row per CDR3 protein. This sample has 400,000 to 450,000 distinct CDR3 sequences, with about two thirds found just once. Points from the study as a whole: Patients had fewer than 35 CD8+ CDR3 sequences in common with controls (the shared set).

The CDR3 runs to 12 residues. Germline values: CDR1 SGHRS, CDR2 YFSETQ. The sequenced material came from sorted CD4+, CD8+, or CD8+CD57+ T cells (not recorded which) from PBMCs. The receptor comes from a human donor in good health, serving as a control. The gene calls are TRBV5-1 and TRBJ2-3; D is unresolved. The CDR3 bases are TGTGCCAGCAGCTTAGCCGCAGGTGCGCAGTATTTT. It translates to CASSLAAGAQYF.